The 26 T cell receptor beta chains presented below share a single source sample, sequenced in a study of blood T cell repertoires in COVID-19. The repertoire was sequenced with immunoSEQ multiplex PCR; TCRdb's copy has only in-frame clones and lacks some. The sample lists about 370,000 clones; 80% to 90% were seen once. The sample was PBMCs or T cells enriched from blood (not recorded which). The receptor source for this set is a young man who had recovered from COVID-19.

J is TRBJ2-5 and V is TRBV7-9; the D gene is possibly TRBD2 (6 bases). Between the trimmed V and J ends, which lost 2 bases and 1 base, there was a span of 11 bases. In germline, CDR1 is SEHNR, CDR2 FQNEAQ (reference sequence). The length of the CDR3 is 15 residues. CDR3 nucleotide sequence: TGTGCCAGCAGCTTACGCGGGATTTTCCAAGAGACCCAGTACTTC. Amino acids: CASSLRGIFQETQYF.

The chain recombines TRBV28 with TRBJ2-1; the match to TRBD2 covers 9 bases. The CDR3 consists of 17 residues. The junction had 10 bases not matched to a gene; V was cut back by 5 bases and J by 2 bases. Germline-derived CDR1 and CDR2 are MDHEN and SYDVKM. For the CDR3, the DNA is TGTGCCAGCAGTCCCCCCCAGCGGGAGGTTCCCTACAATGAGCAGTTCTTC. This encodes CASSPPQREVPYNEQFF.

The chain couples TRBV2 to TRBJ1-2; D possibly corresponds to TRBD1 (5 bases). V gave up 8 bases and J gave up 7 bases, with 14 bases separating them. The CDR3 has 12 residues. Germline CDR1 SNHLY, CDR2 FYNNEI. In DNA, the CDR3 is TGTGCCAGCTCCGGGGGTTTGGGTGGCTACACCTTC. The encoded protein is CASSGGLGGYTF. Filled out from reference TRBV2 and TRBJ1-2, the complete variable domain reads EPEVTQTPSHQVTQMGQEVILRCVPISNHLYFYWYRQILGQKVEFLVSFYNNEISEKSEIFDDQFSVERPDGSNFTLKIRSTKLEDSAMYFCASSGGLGGYTFGSGTRLTVV.

The V call is TRBV29-1, the J call TRBJ2-5; D might be TRBD1 (5 bases). There are 12 residues in the CDR3. The ends were cut back, 4 bases at V and 5 bases at J, with 11 bases in the middle. Germline loops: CDR1 SQVTM, CDR2 ANQGSEA. DNA for the CDR3: TGCAGCGTTGCAGGGTCAGGCGAGACCCAGTACTTC. Protein sequence: CSVAGSGETQYF.

The V call is TRBV12-3 or TRBV12-4, the J call TRBJ1-2; weak D call: TRBD1 (6 bases). Deletions cut 5 bases from V and 0 bases from J, with 7 bases between. The CDR3 totals 13 residues. CDR3 region: CASSNRANYGYTF. The CDR3 region has the DNA TGTGCCAGCAGTAACAGGGCTAACTATGGCTACACCTTC.

This clone occurred once. The chain couples TRBV28 to TRBJ2-7; D is perhaps TRBD1 (5 bases). This CDR3 is 12 amino acids long. Per germline, CDR1 MDHEN and CDR2 SYDVKM. The V and J ends lost 8 bases and 2 bases respectively, with 10 bases between them. This CDR3 reads CASGTGTYEQYF. The CDR3 bases are TGTGCCAGCGGAACAGGAACCTACGAGCAGTACTTC. Full variable domain (rest looked up from reference TRBV28 and TRBJ2-7): DVKVTQSSRYLVKRTGEKVFLECVQDMDHENMFWYRQDPGLGLRLIYFSYDVKMKEKGDIPEGYSVSREKKERFSLILESASTNQTSMYLCASGTGTYEQYFGPGTRLTVT.

Only one count was recorded for this clone. The gene calls are TRBV15 and TRBJ1-6, with 7 bases that match TRBD1. The trim removed 1 base at V and 9 bases at J, leaving 6 bases unmatched. The CDR3 is 15 amino acids. Germline assignment: CDR1 LNHNV and CDR2 YYDKDF (reference sequence). The CDR3 spells CATSRATGVSSPLHF. CDR3 in DNA: TGTGCCACCAGCAGAGCTACAGGGGTGAGTTCACCCCTCCACTTT.

This clone came up once. The rearrangement links TRBV23-1 to TRBJ2-7; 7 nucleotides match TRBD1. TRBV23-1 carries the ORF label, with uncertain function. This CDR3 region has 13 residues. Losses at the gene ends were 7 bases for V and 2 bases for J; bases not matched to a gene: 5. As DNA, the CDR3 is TGCGCCAGCATCCGGGACAGAGCCTACGAGCAGTACTTC. Its translation: CASIRDRAYEQYF.

The chain has TRBV4-1 and TRBJ2-2; unclear D gene. V lost 2 bases and J 4 bases, leaving 11 bases between the germline ends. The length of the CDR3 is 15 residues. Per germline, CDR1 MGHRA and CDR2 YSYEKL. CDR3 DNA sequence: TGCGCCAGCAGCCAATATACGGGTCCCACCGGGGAGCTGTTTTTT. Amino acid sequence: CASSQYTGPTGELFF.

The rearrangement links TRBV7-2 to TRBJ2-7; TRBD2 matches at 12 bases. Germline values: CDR1 SGHTA, CDR2 FQGNSA. The CDR3 is made up of 15 amino acids. Unmatched junction bases numbered 4, after V lost 4 bases and J lost 3 bases. The CDR3 region is CASSSTSGRFYEQYF. In nucleotides, the CDR3 is TGTGCCAGCAGCTCCACTAGCGGGAGGTTCTACGAGCAGTACTTC.

This chain uses TRBV19 with TRBJ1-5; possibly TRBD1 for D (6 bases). Looked up from germline, CDR1 is LNHDA and CDR2 is SQIVND (reference sequence). V lost 2 bases, J lost 0 bases, and 11 bases lay in between. The CDR3 is made up of 16 amino acids. This CDR3 reads CASSIIGGYSNQPQHF. The CDR3 coding sequence is TGTGCCAGTAGTATAATTGGGGGCTATAGCAATCAGCCCCAGCATTTT.

The V call is TRBV9, the J call TRBJ1-5; the D gene is possibly TRBD1 (5 bases). CDR1 and CDR2 from the germline V gene are SGDLS and YYNGEE. Trimming left V 0 bases short and J 3 bases short, with 10 bases between. The CDR3 spans 15 residues. CDR3 nucleotide sequence: TGTGCCAGCAGCGTAGGGGGGGTCTCCAATCAGCCCCAGCATTTT. This translates into CASSVGGVSNQPQHF.

The chain employs TRBV19 and TRBJ2-7; D may be TRBD2 (5 bases). This CDR3 comprises 13 residues. Germline V lookup: CDR1 LNHDA, CDR2 SQIVND (reference sequence). V was pared by 5 bases and J by 0 bases, with 8 bases between. The CDR3 DNA reads as TGTGCCAGTAGTTTTGGGAGCTCCTACGAGCAGTACTTC. This sequence encodes CASSFGSSYEQYF.

The V gene is TRBV2, the J gene TRBJ2-7, with 10 bases that match TRBD1. The germline gives CDR1 SNHLY, CDR2 FYNNEI. The V and J ends lost 3 bases and 0 bases, in that order; junction bases with no gene match: 2. The CDR3 runs to 15 residues. The CDR3 bases are TGTGCCAGCAGTGACCGGGACAGGGGCTCCTACGAGCAGTACTTC. It translates to CASSDRDRGSYEQYF.

The V gene is TRBV19, the J gene TRBJ2-6; D possibly corresponds to TRBD2 (5 bases). With 6 bases removed from V and 0 bases from J, the gap between germline ends came to 6 bases. CDR3 size: 14 residues. CDR1 and CDR2 (germline): LNHDA, SQIVND (reference sequence). Here the CDR3 reads CASSRGSGANVLTF. The CDR3 DNA reads as TGTGCCAGTAGCCGGGGCTCTGGGGCCAACGTCCTGACTTTC.

The V gene is TRBV28, the J gene TRBJ1-3, with 10 bases lining up with TRBD1. Germline-derived CDR1 and CDR2 are MDHEN and SYDVKM. The CDR3 length is 14 residues. The V and J ends lost 5 bases and 9 bases, in that order; junction bases with no gene match: 7. In nucleotides, the CDR3 is TGTGCCAGCAGTCGACAGGGGGCGCGGGGCACCATATATTTT. Protein: CASSRQGARGTIYF.

This chain uses TRBV7-6 with TRBJ2-7; D uncertain. This CDR3 is 14 amino acids long. The ends were cut back, 1 base at V and 6 bases at J, with 13 bases in the middle. The germline V gene encodes CDR1 SGHVS and CDR2 FNYEAQ. CDR3 in DNA: TGTGCCAGCAGCTTAGGGGCCGGCAGCATCGAGCAGTACTTC. Protein product: CASSLGAGSIEQYF. Combining the CDR3 with reference TRBV7-6 and TRBJ2-7 gives the whole variable domain GAGVSQSPRYKVTKRGQDVALRCDPISGHVSLYWYRQALGQGPEFLTYFNYEAQQDKSGLPNDRFSAERPEGSISTLTIQRTEQRDSAMYRCASSLGAGSIEQYFGPGTRLTVT.

V and J are TRBV7-9 and TRBJ2-1, with D unclear. CDR1 and CDR2 (germline): SEHNR, FQNEAQ (reference sequence). The CDR3 is 10 amino acids. The V end lost 10 bases, the J end lost 7 bases, and 8 bases lay between the germline ends. This chain's CDR3 is CAIARNEQFF. The CDR3, as DNA: TGTGCCATCGCTCGGAATGAGCAGTTCTTC. Full variable domain (remainder filled in from reference TRBV7-9 and TRBJ2-1): DTGVSQNPRHKITKRGQNVTFRCDPISEHNRLYWYRQTLGQGPEFLTYFQNEAQLEKSRLLSDRFSAERPKGSFSTLEIQRTEQGDSAMYLCAIARNEQFFGPGTRLTVL.

The chain joins TRBV7-8 to TRBJ2-1; TRBD2 matches 8 bases. The V gene end was trimmed by 6 bases and the J gene end by 6 bases; junction bases not matched to a gene: 10. The CDR3 totals 15 residues. Germline assignment: CDR1 SGHVS and CDR2 FQNEAQ. The DNA of the CDR3 is TGTGCCAGCAGTCCAGTAGTCGGGACTAGCAATGAGCAGTTCTTC. It translates to CASSPVVGTSNEQFF.

V gene TRBV19 combines with J gene TRBJ2-7; 9 bases line up with TRBD2. The germline V gene encodes CDR1 LNHDA and CDR2 SQIVND (reference sequence). Trimming removed 7 bases from V and 2 bases from J; junction bases left unmatched: 6. CDR3 length: 14 amino acids. In DNA form, the CDR3 reads TGTGCCAGTACTACGGCTAGCGGGACCTACGAGCAGTACTTC. It encodes CASTTASGTYEQYF.

This clone was found once. This chain connects TRBV2 to TRBJ1-1, with a weak D call TRBD1 (5 bases). Trimming pared 10 bases from V and 1 base from J, leaving 19 bases between. This CDR3 spans 15 amino acids. Germline V gene lookup returns CDR1 SNHLY and CDR2 FYNNEI. CDR3 nucleotides: TGTGCCACTCGGCCAGGGTCCCAGGGGAACACTGAAGCTTTCTTT. This codes for CATRPGSQGNTEAFF.

The V call is TRBV6-5, the J call TRBJ2-4, with a possible D match to TRBD2 (6 bases). The germline V gene has CDR1 MNHEY and CDR2 SVGAGI. This CDR3 is built from 13 residues. Trimming removed 5 bases from V and 8 bases from J, with 13 bases in between. The CDR3 loop reads CASSLRTGDIQYF. In DNA form, the CDR3 reads TGTGCCAGCAGTCTCCGAACGGGGGACATTCAGTACTTC.

The chain links TRBV5-8 to TRBJ2-7; 9 bases align to TRBD2. CDR1 and CDR2 (germline): SGHTS, YDEGEE. This CDR3 contains 16 residues. V lost 4 bases to trimming and J lost 4 bases; unmatched junction nucleotides: 12. This CDR3 is CASSPAGGLKWYEQYF. In DNA, the CDR3 is TGTGCCAGCAGCCCGGCGGGAGGGCTTAAGTGGTACGAGCAGTACTTC.

The chain recombines TRBV11-2 with TRBJ2-7, with D hard to call. V was trimmed by 5 bases and J by 2 bases, leaving 25 bases between them. Germline V CDR1 and CDR2: SGHAT, FQNNGV. This CDR3 has 18 amino acids. As DNA, the CDR3 is TGTGCCAGCAGCCGCGATACTTACGCCGGGTCCTTACCCTACGAGCAGTACTTC. It yields the protein CASSRDTYAGSLPYEQYF.

The CDR3 DNA follows: TGTGCCAGCAGCTTAGAGAGTCAGGGCATTCAGTACTTC. Its protein is CASSLESQGIQYF. This chain uses TRBV7-2 with TRBJ2-4, with D perhaps TRBD1 (5 bases). The CDR3 spans 13 residues. The V end was cut by 1 base, the J end by 9 bases, with 10 bases between. Germline V gene data show CDR1 as SGHTA and CDR2 as FQGNSA. The variable domain in full, completed from reference TRBV7-2 and TRBJ2-4, reads GAGVSQSPSNKVTEKGKDVELRCDPISGHTALYWYRQSLGQGLEFLIYFQGNSAPDKSGLPSDRFSAERTGGSVSTLTIQRTQQEDSAVYLCASSLESQGIQYFGAGTRLSVL.

V and J are TRBV28 and TRBJ2-7; 10 bases are shared with TRBD1. The germline V gene encodes CDR1 MDHEN and CDR2 SYDVKM. There are 16 residues in the CDR3. V was clipped by 6 bases and J by 4 bases; unmatched bases: 12. The CDR3 coding sequence is TGTGCCAGCAGCTATACATACCGGGACAGGGGATACGAGCAGTACTTC. It encodes CASSYTYRDRGYEQYF.